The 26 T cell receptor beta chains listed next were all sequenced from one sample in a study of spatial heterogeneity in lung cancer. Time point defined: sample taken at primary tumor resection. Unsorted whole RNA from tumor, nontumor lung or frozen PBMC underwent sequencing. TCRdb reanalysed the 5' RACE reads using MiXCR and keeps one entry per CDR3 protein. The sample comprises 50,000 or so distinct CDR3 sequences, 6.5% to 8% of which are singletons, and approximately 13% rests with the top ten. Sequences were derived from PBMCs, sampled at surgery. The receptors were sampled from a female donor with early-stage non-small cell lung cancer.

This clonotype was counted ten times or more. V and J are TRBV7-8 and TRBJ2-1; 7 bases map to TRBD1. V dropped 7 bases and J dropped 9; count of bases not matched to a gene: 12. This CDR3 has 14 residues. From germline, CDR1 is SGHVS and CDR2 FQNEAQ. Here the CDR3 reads CASIIDRASFEQFF. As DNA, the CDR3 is TGTGCCAGCATAATTGACAGGGCCTCTTTTGAGCAGTTCTTC.

The chain's CDR3 is CSGTRGQGYEQYF. In DNA form, the CDR3 reads TGCAGCGGTACTCGGGGCCAGGGCTACGAGCAGTACTTC. The chain joins TRBV29-1 to TRBJ2-7; D may correspond to TRBD1 or TRBD2 (5 bases each). V lost 7 bases and J 3 bases, leaving 16 bases between the germline ends. The CDR3 covers 13 residues. CDR1 and CDR2 from the germline V gene are SQVTM and ANQGSEA.

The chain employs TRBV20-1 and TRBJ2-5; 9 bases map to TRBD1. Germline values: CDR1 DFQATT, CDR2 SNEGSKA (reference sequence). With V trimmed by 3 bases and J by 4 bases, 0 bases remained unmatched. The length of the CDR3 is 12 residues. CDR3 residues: CSARDRGETQYF. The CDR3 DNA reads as TGCAGTGCTAGGGACAGGGGAGAGACCCAGTACTTC.

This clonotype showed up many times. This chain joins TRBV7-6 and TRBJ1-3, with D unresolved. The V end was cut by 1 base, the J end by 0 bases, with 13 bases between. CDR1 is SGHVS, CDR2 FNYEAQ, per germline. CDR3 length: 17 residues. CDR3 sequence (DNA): TGTGCCAGCAGCTTAGGGGCAGGTTCTTTCTCTGGAAACACCATATATTTT. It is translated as CASSLGAGSFSGNTIYF.

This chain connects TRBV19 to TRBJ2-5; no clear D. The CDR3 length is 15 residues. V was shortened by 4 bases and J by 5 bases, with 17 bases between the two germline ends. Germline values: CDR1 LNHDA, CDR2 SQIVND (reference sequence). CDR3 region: CASSRELGIGETQYF. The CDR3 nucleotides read TGTGCCAGTAGTAGAGAACTGGGTATTGGGGAGACCCAGTACTTC.

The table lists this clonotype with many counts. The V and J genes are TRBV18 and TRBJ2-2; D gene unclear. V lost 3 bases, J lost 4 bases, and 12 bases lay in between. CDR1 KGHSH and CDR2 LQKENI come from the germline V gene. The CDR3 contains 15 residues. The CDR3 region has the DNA TGTGCCAGCTCACCTGGCCAAACACTCACCGGGGAGCTGTTTTTT. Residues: CASSPGQTLTGELFF. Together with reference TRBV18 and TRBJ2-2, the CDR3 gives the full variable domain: NAGVMQNPRHLVRRRGQEARLRCSPMKGHSHVYWYRQLPEEGLKFMVYLQKENIIDESGMPKERFSAEFPKEGPSILRIQQVVRGDSAAYFCASSPGQTLTGELFFGEGSRLTVL.

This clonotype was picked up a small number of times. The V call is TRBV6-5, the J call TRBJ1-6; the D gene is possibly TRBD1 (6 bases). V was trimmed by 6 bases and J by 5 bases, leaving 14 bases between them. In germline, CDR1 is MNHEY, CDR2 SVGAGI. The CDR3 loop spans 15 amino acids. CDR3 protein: CASSLTGVDNSPLHF. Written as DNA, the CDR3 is TGTGCCAGCAGCTTGACAGGTGTCGATAATTCACCCCTCCACTTT.

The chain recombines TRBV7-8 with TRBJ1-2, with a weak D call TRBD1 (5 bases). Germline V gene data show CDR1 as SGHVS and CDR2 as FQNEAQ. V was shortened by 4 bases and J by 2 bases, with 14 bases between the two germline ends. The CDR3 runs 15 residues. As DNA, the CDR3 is TGTGCCAGCAGCTCCCCCAGGGAAGTAAACTATGGCTACACCTTC. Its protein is CASSSPREVNYGYTF.

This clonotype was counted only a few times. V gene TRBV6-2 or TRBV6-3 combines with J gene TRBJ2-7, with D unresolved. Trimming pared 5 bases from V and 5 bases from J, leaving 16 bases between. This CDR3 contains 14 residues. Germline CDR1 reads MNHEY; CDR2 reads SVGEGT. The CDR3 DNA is TGTGCCAGCAGTCCCCGGGCCCTTCGGGACGAGCAGTACTTC. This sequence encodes CASSPRALRDEQYF.

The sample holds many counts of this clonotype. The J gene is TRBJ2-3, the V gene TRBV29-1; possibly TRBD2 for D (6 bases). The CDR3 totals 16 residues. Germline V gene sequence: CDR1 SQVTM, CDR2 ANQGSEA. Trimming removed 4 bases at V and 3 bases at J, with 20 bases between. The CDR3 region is CSVGWRGMGRTDTQYF. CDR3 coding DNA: TGCAGCGTTGGTTGGAGGGGAATGGGCCGTACAGATACGCAGTATTTT.

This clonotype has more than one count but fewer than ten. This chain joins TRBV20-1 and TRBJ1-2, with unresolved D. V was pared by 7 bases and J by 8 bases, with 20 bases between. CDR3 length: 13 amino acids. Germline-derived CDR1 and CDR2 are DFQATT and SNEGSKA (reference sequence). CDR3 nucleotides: TGCAGTGTACCGGTCTTGGTGGACGCAGGCTACACCTTC. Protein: CSVPVLVDAGYTF.

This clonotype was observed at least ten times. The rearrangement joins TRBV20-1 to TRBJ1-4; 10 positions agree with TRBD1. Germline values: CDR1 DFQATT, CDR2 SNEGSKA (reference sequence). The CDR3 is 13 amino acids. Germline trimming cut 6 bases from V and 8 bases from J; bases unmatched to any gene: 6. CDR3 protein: CSARTGGREKLFF. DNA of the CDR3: TGCAGTGCCCGGACAGGGGGGAGAGAAAAACTGTTTTTT.

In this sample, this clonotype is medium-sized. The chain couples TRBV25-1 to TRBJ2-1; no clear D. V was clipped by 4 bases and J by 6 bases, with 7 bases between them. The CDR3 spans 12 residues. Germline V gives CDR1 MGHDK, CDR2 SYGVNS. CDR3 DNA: TGTGCCAGCAGTGTGGCCGTCAATGAGCAGTTCTTC. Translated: CASSVAVNEQFF.

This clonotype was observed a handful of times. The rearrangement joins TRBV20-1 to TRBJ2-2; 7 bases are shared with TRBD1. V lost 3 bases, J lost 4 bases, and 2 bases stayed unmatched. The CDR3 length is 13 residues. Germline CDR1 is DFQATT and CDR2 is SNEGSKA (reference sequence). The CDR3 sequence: CSASRDSTGELFF. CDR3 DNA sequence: TGCAGTGCTAGCCGGGACAGCACCGGGGAGCTGTTTTTT.

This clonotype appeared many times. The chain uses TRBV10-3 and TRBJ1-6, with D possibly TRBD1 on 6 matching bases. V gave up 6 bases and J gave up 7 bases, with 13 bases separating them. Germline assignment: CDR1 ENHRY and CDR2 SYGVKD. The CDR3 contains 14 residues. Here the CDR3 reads CAIRSTGANSPLHF. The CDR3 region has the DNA TGTGCCATCAGGTCGACAGGCGCGAATTCACCCCTCCACTTT.

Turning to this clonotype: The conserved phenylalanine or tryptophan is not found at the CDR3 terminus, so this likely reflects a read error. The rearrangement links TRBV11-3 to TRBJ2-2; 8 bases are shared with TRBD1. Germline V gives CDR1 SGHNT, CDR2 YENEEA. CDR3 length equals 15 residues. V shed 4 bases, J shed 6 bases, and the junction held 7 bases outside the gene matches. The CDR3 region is CASSSPGGASGELFL. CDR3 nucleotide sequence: TGTGCCAGCAGCTCCCCAGGGGGCGCGTCCGGGGAGCTGTTTCTT.

This chain's CDR3 is CASSPLTSGVQFF. The DNA for the CDR3 is TGCGCCAGCAGCCCTTTGACTAGCGGGGTGCAGTTCTTC. This chain uses TRBV5-1 with TRBJ2-1; 11 bases agree with TRBD2. Germline V CDR1 and CDR2: SGHRS, YFSETQ. The V gene end was trimmed by 4 bases and the J gene end by 12 bases; junction bases not matched to a gene: 6. The CDR3 has 13 residues.

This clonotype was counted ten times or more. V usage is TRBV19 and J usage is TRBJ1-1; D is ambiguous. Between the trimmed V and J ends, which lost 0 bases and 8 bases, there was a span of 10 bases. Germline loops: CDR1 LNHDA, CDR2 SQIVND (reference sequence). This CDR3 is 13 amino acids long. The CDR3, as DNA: TGTGCCAGTAGTATAGAAGAGAGAGGGGAAGCTTTCTTT. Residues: CASSIEERGEAFF.

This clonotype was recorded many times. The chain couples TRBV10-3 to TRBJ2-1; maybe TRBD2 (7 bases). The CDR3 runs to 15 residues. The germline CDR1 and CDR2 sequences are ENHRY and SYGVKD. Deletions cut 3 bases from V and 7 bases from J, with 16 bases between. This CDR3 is CAISDMGRGGNEQFF. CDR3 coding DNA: TGTGCCATCAGTGATATGGGCAGGGGAGGGAATGAGCAGTTCTTC.

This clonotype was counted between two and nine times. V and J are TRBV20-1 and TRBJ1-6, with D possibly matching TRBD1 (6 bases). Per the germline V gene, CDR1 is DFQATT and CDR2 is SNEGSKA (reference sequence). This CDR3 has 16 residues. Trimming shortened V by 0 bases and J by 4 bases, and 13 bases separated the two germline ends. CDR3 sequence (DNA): TGCAGTGCTAGAGATCTACAGGGTAATTATAATTCACCCCTCCACTTT. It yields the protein CSARDLQGNYNSPLHF.

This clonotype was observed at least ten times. The CDR3 reads CASSPRDRARNIQYF. The CDR3, as DNA: TGTGCCAGCTCACCTCGCGACAGGGCAAGAAACATTCAGTACTTC. This chain connects TRBV18 to TRBJ2-4, with TRBD1 identical over 7 bases. The ends lost 3 bases at V and 6 bases at J; junction bases unmatched: 8. This CDR3 spans 15 amino acids. Germline assignment: CDR1 KGHSH and CDR2 LQKENI.

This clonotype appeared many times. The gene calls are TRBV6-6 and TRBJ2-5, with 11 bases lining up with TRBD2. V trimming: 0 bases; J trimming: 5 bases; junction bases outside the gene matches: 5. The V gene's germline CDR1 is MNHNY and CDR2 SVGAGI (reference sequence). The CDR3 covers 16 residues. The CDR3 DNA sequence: TGTGCCAGCAGTTACTCGTTTAGCGGGGGGGGTGAGACCCAGTACTTC. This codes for CASSYSFSGGGETQYF.

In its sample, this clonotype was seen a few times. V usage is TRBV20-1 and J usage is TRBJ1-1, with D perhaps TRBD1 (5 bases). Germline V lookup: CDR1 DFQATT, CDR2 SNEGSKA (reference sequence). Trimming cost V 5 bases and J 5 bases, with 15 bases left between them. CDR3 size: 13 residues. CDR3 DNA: TGCAGTGCTGAGCGAGGGGCTAGTACTGAAGCTTTCTTT. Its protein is CSAERGASTEAFF.

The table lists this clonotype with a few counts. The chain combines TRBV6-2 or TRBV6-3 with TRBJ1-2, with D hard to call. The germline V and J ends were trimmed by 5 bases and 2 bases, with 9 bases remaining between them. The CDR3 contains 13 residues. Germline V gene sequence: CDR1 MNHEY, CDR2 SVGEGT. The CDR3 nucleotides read TGTGCCAGCAGTAAAACAGCGAACTATGGCTACACCTTC. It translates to CASSKTANYGYTF.

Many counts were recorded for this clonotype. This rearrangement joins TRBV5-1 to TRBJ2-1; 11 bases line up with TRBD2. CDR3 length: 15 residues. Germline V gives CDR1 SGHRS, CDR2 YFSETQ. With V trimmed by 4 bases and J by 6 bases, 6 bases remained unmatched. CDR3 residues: CASSDSGTSGNEQFF. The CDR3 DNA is TGCGCCAGCAGCGACTCCGGGACTAGCGGCAATGAGCAGTTCTTC.

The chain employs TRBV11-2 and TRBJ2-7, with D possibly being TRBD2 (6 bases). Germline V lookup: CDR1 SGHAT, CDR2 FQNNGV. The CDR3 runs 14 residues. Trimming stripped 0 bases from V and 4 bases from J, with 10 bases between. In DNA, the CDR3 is TGTGCCAGCAGCTTAGACGGGGGTCATTACGAGCAGTACTTC. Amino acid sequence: CASSLDGGHYEQYF.